A single sample is the source of the 22 T cell receptor beta chains below, sequenced in a study of T cell responses to AZD1222 COVID-19 vaccine. Assay: immunoSEQ multiplex PCR; the TCRdb copy retains only in-frame clones and omits some. This sample carries under 150,000 clones, under 90% of them seen once, and the ten largest clones take 1.6%. The material was peripheral blood, obtained 28 days after the second AZD1222 dose. These receptors were taken from an adult who received the AZD1222 COVID-19 vaccine.

The V call is TRBV7-2, the J call TRBJ1-1, with unresolved D. The CDR3 is 14 residues long. The V gene's germline CDR1 is SGHTA and CDR2 FQGNSA. The ends were cut back, 7 bases at V and 1 base at J, with 13 bases in the middle. The CDR3, as DNA: TGTGCCAGCACGAGAGCTCAGCCGAACACTGAAGCTTTCTTT. Translation gives CASTRAQPNTEAFF.

V is TRBV27 and J is TRBJ2-7, with D perhaps matching TRBD2 (5 bases). V was clipped by 5 bases and J by 4 bases, with 18 bases between them. Looked up from germline, CDR1 is MNHEY and CDR2 is SMNVEV (reference sequence). The CDR3 spans 15 residues. The CDR3 is CASSGRGAGVYEQYF. Here the CDR3 DNA reads TGTGCCAGCAGTGGTCGGGGAGCAGGCGTTTACGAGCAGTACTTC.

Note on this clone: The junction and the germline gene differ at one end; a read error may be behind it. The V and J genes are TRBV5-1 and TRBJ1-1; maybe TRBD1 (6 bases). This CDR3 spans 15 amino acids. Looked up from germline, CDR1 is SGHRS and CDR2 is YFSETQ. The CDR3, as DNA: TGCGCCAGCACCTTGGGGGCAGGGCCGAACACTGAAGCTTTCTTT. As protein: CASTLGAGPNTEAFF. Full variable domain (rest looked up from reference TRBV5-1 and TRBJ1-1): KAGVTQTPRYLIKTRGQQVTLSCSPISGHRSVSWYQQTPGQGLQFLFEYFSETQRNKGNFPGRFSGRQFSNSRSEMNVSTLELGDSALYLCASTLGAGPNTEAFFGQGTRLTVV.

This clone has only a few counts. The J gene is TRBJ2-3, the V gene TRBV6-2 or TRBV6-3; no firm D call. Looked up from germline, CDR1 is MNHEY and CDR2 is SVGEGT. V was pared by 6 bases and J by 5 bases, with 9 bases between. The CDR3 runs to 12 residues. The CDR3 DNA sequence: TGTGCCAGCAGCGAAGAAGGAGATACGCAGTATTTT. Translation gives CASSEEGDTQYF.

The chain combines TRBV28 with TRBJ2-7; TRBD1 aligns across 7 bases. The V and J ends lost 6 bases and 2 bases, in that order; junction bases with no gene match: 10. CDR1 is MDHEN and CDR2 is SYDVKM in the germline V gene. The CDR3 consists of 15 residues. The CDR3 sequence is CASSPLRQGAYEQYF. The CDR3, as DNA: TGTGCCAGCAGCCCTCTCCGACAGGGAGCCTACGAGCAGTACTTC.

The chain employs TRBV3-1 (or the pseudogene TRBV3-2) and TRBJ1-2; perhaps TRBD1 as D (5 bases). Trimming cost V 4 bases and J 4 bases, with 13 bases left between them. Germline CDR1 is LGHDT and CDR2 is YNNKEL (reference sequence). The CDR3 has 14 residues. CDR3 amino acids: CASSPKGLIYGYTF. CDR3 bases: TGTGCCAGCAGCCCAAAGGGACTGATCTATGGCTACACCTTC.

The genes are TRBV2 and TRBJ1-2, with a weak D call TRBD1 (6 bases). Germline-derived CDR1 and CDR2 are SNHLY and FYNNEI. The V gene lost 6 bases and the J gene lost 10 bases, with 21 bases spanning the gap. The CDR3 is made up of 14 amino acids. In nucleotides, the CDR3 is TGTGCCAGCAGGCCCAGGGGTCGTTCACTCCCCTACACCTTC. It is translated as CASRPRGRSLPYTF.

The DNA of the CDR3 is TGTGCCAGTTCACTGCTTTATAATTCACCCCTCCACTTT. This sequence encodes CASSLLYNSPLHF. V is TRBV19 and J is TRBJ1-6, with D unclear. V was shortened by 8 bases and J by 4 bases, with 9 bases between the two germline ends. The CDR3 consists of 13 residues. Germline loops: CDR1 LNHDA, CDR2 SQIVND (reference sequence).

The chain joins TRBV6-1 to TRBJ2-1; 10 nucleotides align to TRBD2. J gave up 4 bases and V 5 bases, and 5 bases lay outside the gene matches. CDR3 length equals 15 residues. Germline V gives CDR1 MNHNS, CDR2 SASEGT. DNA of the CDR3: TGTGCCAGCAGTTTCGCTAGCGGGGGTTACAATGAGCAGTTCTTC. It codes for CASSFASGGYNEQFF.

Comments on this clone: This specimen includes other DNA sequences encoding the same CDR3. This chain uses TRBV28 with TRBJ1-1; D unresolved. The CDR3 length is 13 residues. V was cut by 4 bases and J by 0 bases, with 6 bases left in between. CDR1 and CDR2 from the germline V gene are MDHEN and SYDVKM. The CDR3: CASSYRVNTEAFF. CDR3 in DNA: TGTGCCAGCAGTTATAGGGTGAACACTGAAGCTTTCTTT.

V gene TRBV4-1 combines with J gene TRBJ1-5; no firm D call. Germline loops: CDR1 MGHRA, CDR2 YSYEKL. The CDR3 length is 18 residues. The V gene lost 0 bases and the J gene lost 3 bases, with 18 bases spanning the gap. As DNA, the CDR3 is TGCGCCAGCAGCCAAGATAATACTGTTATGCGGGACAATCAGCCCCAGCATTTT. The encoded protein is CASSQDNTVMRDNQPQHF.

The chain carries TRBV9 and TRBJ2-2, with a possible D match to TRBD1 (5 bases). The germline CDR1 and CDR2 sequences are SGDLS and YYNGEE. The germline V and J ends were trimmed by 3 bases and 1 base, with 7 bases remaining between them. The CDR3 totals 14 residues. This CDR3 reads CASSAGMNTGELFF. The CDR3 DNA sequence: TGTGCCAGCAGCGCAGGGATGAACACCGGGGAGCTGTTTTTT. Combining the CDR3 with reference TRBV9 and TRBJ2-2 gives the whole variable domain DSGVTQTPKHLITATGQRVTLRCSPRSGDLSVYWYQQSLDQGLQFLIQYYNGEERAKGNILERFSAQQFPDLHSELNLSSLELGDSALYFCASSAGMNTGELFFGEGSRLTVL.

This clone was found a few times. V gene TRBV2 combines with J gene TRBJ2-7; D ambiguous. Germline V CDR1 and CDR2: SNHLY, FYNNEI. V gave up 8 bases and J gave up 4 bases, with 12 bases separating them. The CDR3 contains 12 residues. CDR3: CASFRGSYEQYF. The DNA of the CDR3 is TGTGCCAGCTTCCGAGGAAGTTACGAGCAGTACTTC.

This chain uses TRBV28 with TRBJ2-7; D possibly corresponds to TRBD1 (5 bases). CDR1 is MDHEN and CDR2 is SYDVKM in the germline V gene. Trimming took 3 bases from V and 4 from J, leaving 19 bases between them. The CDR3 contains 16 residues. The CDR3 reads CASSFFVTGSWYEQYF. DNA of the CDR3: TGTGCCAGCAGTTTTTTCGTAACAGGATCGTGGTACGAGCAGTACTTC.

The V call is TRBV28, the J call TRBJ1-6, with D possibly matching TRBD1 (5 bases). Germline CDR1 and CDR2: MDHEN and SYDVKM. The V end was cut by 4 bases, the J end by 7 bases, with 11 bases between. The CDR3 runs to 14 residues. This CDR3 is CASSSPGLNSPLHF. The CDR3 bases are TGTGCCAGCAGTTCACCAGGGTTAAATTCACCCCTCCACTTT.

This clone appeared once. The V call is TRBV19, the J call TRBJ2-2, with D perhaps given as TRBD1 or TRBD2 (5 bases each). The CDR3 loop spans 16 amino acids. V dropped 5 bases and J dropped 7 bases, with 20 bases sitting between them. From germline, CDR1 is LNHDA and CDR2 SQIVND (reference sequence). CDR3 bases: TGTGCCAGTAGTCCGACCGGGACGCCAACCGGCGGGGAGCTGTTTTTT. Amino acids: CASSPTGTPTGGELFF.

In this sample, this clone turned up once. The chain is built from TRBV19 and TRBJ1-2, with D perhaps matching TRBD1 (5 bases). The V gene's germline CDR1 is LNHDA and CDR2 SQIVND (reference sequence). The V end was cut by 5 bases, the J end by 4 bases, with 11 bases between. This CDR3 contains 13 residues. CDR3 DNA: TGTGCCAGTAGTCCAGGGCGGTTCTATGGCTACACCTTC. It yields the protein CASSPGRFYGYTF.

This clone was picked up a small number of times. V and J are TRBV5-1 and TRBJ1-2; TRBD1 might be the D (6 bases). The germline gives CDR1 SGHRS, CDR2 YFSETQ. Trimming took off 5 bases at V and 2 bases at J, with 13 bases between the two ends. The CDR3 runs 14 residues. The CDR3 region has the DNA TGCGCCAGCAGGGAGGACAGTAGGAACTATGGCTACACCTTC. It specifies CASREDSRNYGYTF.

The chain recombines TRBV4-2 with TRBJ2-1; 10 bases map to TRBD2. CDR3 size: 16 residues. V gave up 0 bases and J gave up 4 bases; unmatched junction bases: 3. Germline values: CDR1 LGHNA, CDR2 YNFKEQ. CDR3 amino acids: CASSQEGTSVYNEQFF. The CDR3 region has the DNA TGTGCCAGCAGCCAAGAGGGGACTAGCGTATACAATGAGCAGTTCTTC.

CDR3 in amino acids: CASSPRTGSNSPLHF. The CDR3 region has the DNA TGTGCCAGCAGCCCGAGGACAGGGAGTAATTCACCCCTCCACTTT. J is TRBJ1-6 and V is TRBV5-4, with 8 bases fitting TRBD1. Germline lookup yields CDR1 SGHNT and CDR2 YYREEE (reference sequence). The J segment lost 6 bases and the V segment lost 4 bases, leaving 6 bases of the junction unmatched. The CDR3 runs to 15 residues.

This chain joins TRBV10-2 and TRBJ1-6, with D unclear. CDR1 is WSHSY, CDR2 SAAADI, per germline. The CDR3 has 14 amino acids. Trimming took off 4 bases at V and 6 bases at J, with 10 bases between the two ends. The CDR3 reads CASSASGLNSPLHF. The CDR3 DNA reads TGCGCCAGCAGTGCTTCGGGCCTTAATTCACCCCTCCACTTT.

This clone was counted a single time. The chain couples TRBV28 to TRBJ1-1; 8 bases agree with TRBD1. This CDR3 has 15 amino acids. After removal of 1 base from V and 7 bases from J, the junction contained 8 bases not matched to a gene. In germline, CDR1 is MDHEN, CDR2 SYDVKM. The CDR3 here is CASSLYRGYSNEAFF. Written as DNA, the CDR3 is TGTGCCAGCAGTTTATACAGGGGGTACTCCAATGAAGCTTTCTTT.